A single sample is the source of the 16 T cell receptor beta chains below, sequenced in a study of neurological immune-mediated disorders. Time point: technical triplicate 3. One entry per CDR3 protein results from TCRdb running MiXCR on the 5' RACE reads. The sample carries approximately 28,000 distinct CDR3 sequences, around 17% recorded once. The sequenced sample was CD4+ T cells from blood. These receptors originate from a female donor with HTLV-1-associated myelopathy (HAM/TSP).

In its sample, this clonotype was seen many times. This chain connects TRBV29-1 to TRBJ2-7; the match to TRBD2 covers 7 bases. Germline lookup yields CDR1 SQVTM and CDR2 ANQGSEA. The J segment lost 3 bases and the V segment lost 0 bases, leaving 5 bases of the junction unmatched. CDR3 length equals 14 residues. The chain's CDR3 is CSVEERTRGYEQYF. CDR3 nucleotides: TGCAGCGTTGAAGAAAGGACTAGAGGCTACGAGCAGTACTTC.

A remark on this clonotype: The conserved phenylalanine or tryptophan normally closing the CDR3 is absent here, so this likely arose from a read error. The CDR3 nucleotides are TGTGCCAGCTCACTCCCGATTCGGGGCTACGAGCAGTACCTC. It translates to CASSLPIRGYEQYL. The chain couples TRBV18 to TRBJ2-7; tentatively, D is TRBD2 (5 bases). Germline CDR1 is KGHSH and CDR2 is LQKENI. Between the trimmed V and J ends, which lost 4 bases and 3 bases, there was a span of 13 bases. The CDR3 totals 14 residues.

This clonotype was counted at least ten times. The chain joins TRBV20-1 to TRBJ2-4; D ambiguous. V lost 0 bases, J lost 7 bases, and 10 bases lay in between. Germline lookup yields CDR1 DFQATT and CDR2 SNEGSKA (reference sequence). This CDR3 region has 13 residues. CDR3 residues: CSARDGRTNIQYF. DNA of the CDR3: TGCAGTGCTAGAGATGGTAGGACGAACATTCAGTACTTC.

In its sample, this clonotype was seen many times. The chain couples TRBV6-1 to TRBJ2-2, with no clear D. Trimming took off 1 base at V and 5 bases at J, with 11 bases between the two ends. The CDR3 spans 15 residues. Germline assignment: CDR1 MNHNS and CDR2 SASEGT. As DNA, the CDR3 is TGTGCCAGCAGTGAAGTTTGGGGTCGGACCGGGGAGCTGTTTTTT. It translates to CASSEVWGRTGELFF.

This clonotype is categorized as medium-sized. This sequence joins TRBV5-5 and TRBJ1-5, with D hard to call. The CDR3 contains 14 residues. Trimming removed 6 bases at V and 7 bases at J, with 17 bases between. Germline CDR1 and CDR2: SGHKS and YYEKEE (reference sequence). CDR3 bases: TGTGCCAGCACCCAAGGGCTCCTCGAGCAGCCCCAGCATTTT. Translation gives CASTQGLLEQPQHF.

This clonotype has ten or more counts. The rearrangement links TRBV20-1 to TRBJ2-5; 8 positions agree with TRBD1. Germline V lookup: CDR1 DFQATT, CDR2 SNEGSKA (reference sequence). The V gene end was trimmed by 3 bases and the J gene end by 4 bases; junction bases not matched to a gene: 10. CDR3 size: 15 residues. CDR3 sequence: CSARPPTGTGETQYF. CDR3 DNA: TGCAGTGCTAGGCCCCCGACAGGGACAGGAGAGACCCAGTACTTC.

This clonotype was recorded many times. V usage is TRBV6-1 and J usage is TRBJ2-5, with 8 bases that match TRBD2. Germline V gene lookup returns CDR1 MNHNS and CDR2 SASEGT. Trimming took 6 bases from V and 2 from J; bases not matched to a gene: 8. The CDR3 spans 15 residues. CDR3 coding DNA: TGTGCCAGCAGCGTTTCGGGGGGGGGACAAGAGACCCAGTACTTC. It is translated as CASSVSGGGQETQYF.

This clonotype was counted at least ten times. The DNA of the CDR3 is TGCAGTGCTAGAGGCCTTCTGGGGACCTACGAGCAGTACTTC. This translates into CSARGLLGTYEQYF. J is TRBJ2-7 and V is TRBV20-1; D remains unclear. This CDR3 has 14 residues. Germline V gives CDR1 DFQATT, CDR2 SNEGSKA (reference sequence). Trimming took off 1 base at V and 2 bases at J, with 12 bases between the two ends.

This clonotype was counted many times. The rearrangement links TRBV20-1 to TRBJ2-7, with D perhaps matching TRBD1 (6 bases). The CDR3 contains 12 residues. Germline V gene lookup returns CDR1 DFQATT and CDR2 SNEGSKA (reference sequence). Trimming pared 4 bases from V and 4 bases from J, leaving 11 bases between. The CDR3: CSAKGGAYEQYF. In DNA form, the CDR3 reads TGCAGTGCTAAAGGGGGAGCGTACGAGCAGTACTTC.

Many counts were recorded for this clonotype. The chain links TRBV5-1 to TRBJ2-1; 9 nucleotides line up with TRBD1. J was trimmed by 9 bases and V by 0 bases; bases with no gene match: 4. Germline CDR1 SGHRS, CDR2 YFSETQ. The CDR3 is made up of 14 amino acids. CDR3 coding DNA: TGCGCCAGCAGCTTGGGACAGGGGGGTGGTGAGCAGTTCTTC. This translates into CASSLGQGGGEQFF.

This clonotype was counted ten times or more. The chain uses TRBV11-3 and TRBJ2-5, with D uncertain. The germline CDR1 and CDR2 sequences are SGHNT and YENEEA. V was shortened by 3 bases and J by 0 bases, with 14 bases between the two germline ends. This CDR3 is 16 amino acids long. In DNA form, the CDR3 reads TGTGCCAGCAGCTTGGATCCCGAGACACACCAAGAGACCCAGTACTTC. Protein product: CASSLDPETHQETQYF.

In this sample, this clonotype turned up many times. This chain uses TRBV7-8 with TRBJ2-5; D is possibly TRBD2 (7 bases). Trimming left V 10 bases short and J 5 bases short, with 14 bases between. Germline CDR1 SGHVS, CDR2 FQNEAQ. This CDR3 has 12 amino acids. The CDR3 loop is CATGRGGETQYF. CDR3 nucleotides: TGTGCCACGGGGAGGGGGGGGGAGACCCAGTACTTC.

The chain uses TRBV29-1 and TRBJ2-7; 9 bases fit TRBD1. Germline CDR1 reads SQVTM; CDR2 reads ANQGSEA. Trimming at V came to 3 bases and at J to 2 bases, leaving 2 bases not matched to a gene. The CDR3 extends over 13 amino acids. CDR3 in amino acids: CSVEGTGTYEQYF. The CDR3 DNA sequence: TGCAGCGTTGAGGGGACAGGGACCTACGAGCAGTACTTC.

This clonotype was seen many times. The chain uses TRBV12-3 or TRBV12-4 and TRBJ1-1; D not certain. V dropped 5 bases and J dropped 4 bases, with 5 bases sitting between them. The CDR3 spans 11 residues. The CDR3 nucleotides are TGTGCCAGCAGTATAGGCACTGAAGCTTTCTTT. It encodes CASSIGTEAFF.

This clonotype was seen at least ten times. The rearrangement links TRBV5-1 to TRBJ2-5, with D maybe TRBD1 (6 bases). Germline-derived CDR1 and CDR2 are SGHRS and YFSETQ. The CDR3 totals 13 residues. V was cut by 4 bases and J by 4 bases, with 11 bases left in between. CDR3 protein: CASSGGQAETQYF. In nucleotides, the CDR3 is TGCGCCAGCAGCGGGGGACAAGCAGAGACCCAGTACTTC.

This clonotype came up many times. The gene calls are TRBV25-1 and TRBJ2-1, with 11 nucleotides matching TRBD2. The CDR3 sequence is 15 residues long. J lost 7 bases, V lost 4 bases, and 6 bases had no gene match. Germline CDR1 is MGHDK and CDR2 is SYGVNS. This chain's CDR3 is CASSVPGTSGNEQFF. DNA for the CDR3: TGTGCCAGCAGTGTCCCCGGGACTAGCGGTAATGAGCAGTTCTTC.